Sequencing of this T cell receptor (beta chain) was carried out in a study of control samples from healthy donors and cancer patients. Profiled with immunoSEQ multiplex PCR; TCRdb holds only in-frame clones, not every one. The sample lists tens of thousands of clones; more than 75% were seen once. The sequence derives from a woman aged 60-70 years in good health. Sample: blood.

The CDR3 sequence: CASSIARRANSPLHF. The CDR3 nucleotides read TGTGCCAGTAGTATAGCGCGGAGAGCGAATTCACCCCTCCACTTT. V gene TRBV19 combines with J gene TRBJ1-6; no clear D. This CDR3 spans 15 amino acids. V was cut by 1 base and J by 7 bases, with 11 bases left in between. The germline V gene has CDR1 LNHDA and CDR2 SQIVND (reference sequence).